This TCR beta chain was found in a study of blood T cells in healthy people across ages. The length of the CDR3 is 13 residues. The trim removed 4 bases at V and 2 bases at J, leaving 2 bases unmatched. Per the germline V gene, CDR1 is SGHDT and CDR2 is YYEEEE. A second about 6 to 12 cycle PCR used barcoded and J-beta primers. TCRdb used MiXCR to reprocess the 5' RACE reads, holding one entry per CDR3 protein. The repertoire includes 1.6 million or so distinct CDR3 sequences, 30% to 35% of them detected once, and 11% sits in the top ten. This chain joins TRBV5-6 and TRBJ2-7; the match to TRBD2 covers 8 bases. Material for sequencing was blood. The receptor was isolated from a woman in her thirties in good health. The CDR3 protein is CASSISGAYEQYF. CDR3 in DNA: TGTGCCAGCAGCATTAGCGGGGCCTACGAGCAGTACTTC.